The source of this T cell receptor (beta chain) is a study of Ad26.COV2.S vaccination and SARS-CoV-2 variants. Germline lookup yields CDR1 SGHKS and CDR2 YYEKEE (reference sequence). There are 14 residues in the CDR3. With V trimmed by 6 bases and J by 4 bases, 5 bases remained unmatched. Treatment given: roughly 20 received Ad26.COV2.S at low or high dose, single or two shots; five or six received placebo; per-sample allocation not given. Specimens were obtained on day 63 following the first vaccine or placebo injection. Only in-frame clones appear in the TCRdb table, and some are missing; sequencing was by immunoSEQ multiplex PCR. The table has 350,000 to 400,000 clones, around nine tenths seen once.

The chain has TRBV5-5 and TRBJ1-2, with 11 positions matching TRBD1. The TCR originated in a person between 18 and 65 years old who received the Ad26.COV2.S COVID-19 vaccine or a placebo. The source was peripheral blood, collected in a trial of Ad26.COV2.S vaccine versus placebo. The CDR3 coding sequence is TGTGCCAGCAAGGGACAGGGGGTGAGCTATGGCTACACCTTC. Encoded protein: CASKGQGVSYGYTF.